The rows below give T cell receptor beta chains drawn from one sample of a study of early T cells in non-severe SARS-CoV-2 infection. TCRdb re-derived calls from the 5' RACE reads in MiXCR, one entry per CDR3 protein. The sample lists more than 55,000 distinct CDR3 sequences, approximately 12% occurring once. The specimen sequenced was whole blood. The receptors originated from an adult who was a healthcare worker with PCR-confirmed SARS-CoV-2 infection or an uninfected control (not recorded which). Both conserved end residues are trimmed from each CDR3.

TRBV20-1 SARVLGGSTDTQY
TRBV7-9 ASSLDQGVTEAF
TRBV7-9 ASSLLPAGVNAEAF
TRBV6-2/TRBV6-3 ASSYSRITTYEQY
TRBV18 ASSPSGTSSYNEQF
TRBV7-8 ASSLVVRDRGSEQY
TRBV6-6 ASSYSRQGHGYT
TRBV18 ASSPITGGAYNEQF
TRBV2 ARGLPQETQY
TRBV7-9 ASSSGQTYEQY
TRBV7-2 ASSQARNTIY
TRBV20-1 SAHRRGGHQPQH
TRBV7-2 ASSFRLAGGPFTDTQY
TRBV20-1 SASTGTRHREQY
TRBV12-3/TRBV12-4 ASSLVNEQF
TRBV4-1 ASSQALSGAYNEQF
TRBV10-3 AISVPHGVGYEQY
TRBV18 ASSDGPNTEAF
TRBV12-3/TRBV12-4 ASSQRTGYTEAF
TRBV6-2/TRBV6-3 ASSIRDGSMNTEAF
TRBV12-3/TRBV12-4 ASSKRGVSYEQY
TRBV12-3/TRBV12-4 ASSLTKAAQY
TRBV2 ASMGQGDKPQH
TRBV29-1 SVESRDEQY
TRBV28 ASRPYPGTPTPNDPGELF
TRBV11-2 ASQDVGLAGPMQETQY
TRBV29-1 SVEDPGTINEQF
TRBV6-4 ASSSGSGDYNEQF
TRBV30 AWSSGAPGQAF
TRBV5-8 ASSPIAGGGREQF
TRBV5-1 ASSTGLAGGPYEQY
TRBV4-2 ASSQEPRQGSWNEQF
TRBV5-6 ASTNGGGGTEAF
TRBV7-9 ASSQTGIRGYT
TRBV9 ASSVGRASSPLH
TRBV28 ASRSGLANPSYNEQF
TRBV20-1 SAGQVGATGNTIY
TRBV6-6 ASSSRTSGGPREETQY
TRBV5-4 ASSFEGKNEQF
TRBV12-3/TRBV12-4 ASSPAGGGVREQF